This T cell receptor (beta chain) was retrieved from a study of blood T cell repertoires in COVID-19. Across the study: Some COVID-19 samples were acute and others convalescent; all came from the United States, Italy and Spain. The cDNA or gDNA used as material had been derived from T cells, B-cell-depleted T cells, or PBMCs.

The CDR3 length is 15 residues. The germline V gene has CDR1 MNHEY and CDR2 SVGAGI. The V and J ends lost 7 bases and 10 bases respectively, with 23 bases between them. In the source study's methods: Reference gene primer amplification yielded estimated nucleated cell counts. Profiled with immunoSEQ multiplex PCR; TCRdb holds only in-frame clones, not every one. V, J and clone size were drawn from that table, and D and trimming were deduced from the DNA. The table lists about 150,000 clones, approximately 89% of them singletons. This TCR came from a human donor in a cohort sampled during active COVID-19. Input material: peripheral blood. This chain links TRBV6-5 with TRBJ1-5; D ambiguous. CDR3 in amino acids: CASIMEIGRTGPQHF. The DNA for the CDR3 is TGTGCCAGCATTATGGAGATCGGCAGAACCGGCCCCCAGCATTTT.